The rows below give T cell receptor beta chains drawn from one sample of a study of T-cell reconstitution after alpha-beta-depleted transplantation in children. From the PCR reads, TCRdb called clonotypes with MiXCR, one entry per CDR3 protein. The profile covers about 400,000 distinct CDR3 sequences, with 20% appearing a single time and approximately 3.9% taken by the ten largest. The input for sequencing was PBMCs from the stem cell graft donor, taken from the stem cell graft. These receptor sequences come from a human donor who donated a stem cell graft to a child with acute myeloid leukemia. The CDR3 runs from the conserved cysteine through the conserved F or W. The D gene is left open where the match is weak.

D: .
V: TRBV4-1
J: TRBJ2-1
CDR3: CASSQVLFSYNEQFF

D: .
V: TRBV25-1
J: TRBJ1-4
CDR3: CASSRGDRRNEKLFF

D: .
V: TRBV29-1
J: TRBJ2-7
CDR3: CSVEIGSKSEQYF

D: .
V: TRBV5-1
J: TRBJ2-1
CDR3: CASNPDRDNEQFF

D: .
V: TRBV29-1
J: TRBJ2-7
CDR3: CSAVGGSSYEQYF

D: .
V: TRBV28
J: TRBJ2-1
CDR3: CASRPLRGSYNEQFF

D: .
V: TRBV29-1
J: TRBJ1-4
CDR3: CSVGHVLNEKLFF

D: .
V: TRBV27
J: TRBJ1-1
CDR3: CASSLLGTEGNTEAFF

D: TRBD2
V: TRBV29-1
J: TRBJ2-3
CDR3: CSVDLLAGGGDTQYF

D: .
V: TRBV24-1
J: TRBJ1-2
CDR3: CATSDSNYGYTF

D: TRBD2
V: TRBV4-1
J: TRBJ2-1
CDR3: CASSQGGGRRNEQFF

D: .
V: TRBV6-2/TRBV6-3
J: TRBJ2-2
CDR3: CASSYSRTGELFF

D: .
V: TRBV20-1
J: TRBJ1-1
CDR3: CSAPTGNTEAFF

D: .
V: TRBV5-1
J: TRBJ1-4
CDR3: CASSLVAGAANEKLFF

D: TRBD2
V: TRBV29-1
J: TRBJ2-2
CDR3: CSARASGPTGELFF

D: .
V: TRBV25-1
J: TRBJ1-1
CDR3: CASTPRGVTEAFF

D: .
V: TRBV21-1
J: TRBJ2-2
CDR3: CASSGLAGRAGELFF

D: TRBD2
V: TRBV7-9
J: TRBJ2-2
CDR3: CASSPTSGSDGRSF

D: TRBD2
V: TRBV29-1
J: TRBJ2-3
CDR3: CSVEERRLAGGDTQYF